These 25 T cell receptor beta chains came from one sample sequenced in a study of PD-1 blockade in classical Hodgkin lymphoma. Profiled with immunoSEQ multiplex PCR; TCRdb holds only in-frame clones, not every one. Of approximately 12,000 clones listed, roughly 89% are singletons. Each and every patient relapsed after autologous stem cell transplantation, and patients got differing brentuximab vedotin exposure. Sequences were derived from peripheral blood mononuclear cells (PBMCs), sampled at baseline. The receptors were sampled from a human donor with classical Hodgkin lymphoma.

CDR3 in amino acids: CASSLDWGNTEAFF. The CDR3 DNA sequence: TGCGCCAGCAGCTTGGATTGGGGGAACACTGAAGCTTTCTTT. V usage is TRBV5-1 and J usage is TRBJ1-1; D is unclear. Trimming stripped 0 bases from V and 1 base from J, with 7 bases between. The CDR3 has 14 residues. The V gene's germline CDR1 is SGHRS and CDR2 YFSETQ.

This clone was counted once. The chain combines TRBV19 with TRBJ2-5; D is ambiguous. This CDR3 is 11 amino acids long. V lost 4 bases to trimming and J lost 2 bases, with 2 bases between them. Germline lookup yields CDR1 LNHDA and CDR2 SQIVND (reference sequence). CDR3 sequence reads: CASSTQETQYF. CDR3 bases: TGTGCCAGTAGTACTCAAGAGACCCAGTACTTC.

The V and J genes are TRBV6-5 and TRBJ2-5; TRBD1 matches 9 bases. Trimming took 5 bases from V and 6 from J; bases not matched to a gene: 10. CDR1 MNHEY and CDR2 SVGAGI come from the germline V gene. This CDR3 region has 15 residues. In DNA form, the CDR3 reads TGTGCCAGCAGTACGGGACAGGGAAGGATAAAGACCCAGTACTTC. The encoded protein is CASSTGQGRIKTQYF.

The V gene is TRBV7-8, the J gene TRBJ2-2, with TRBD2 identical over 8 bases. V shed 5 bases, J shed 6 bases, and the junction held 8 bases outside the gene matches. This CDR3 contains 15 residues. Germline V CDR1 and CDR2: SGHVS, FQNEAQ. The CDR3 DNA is TGTGCCAGCAGCCCCGGGGGGGCAGGGTCCGGGGAGCTGTTTTTT. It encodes CASSPGGAGSGELFF. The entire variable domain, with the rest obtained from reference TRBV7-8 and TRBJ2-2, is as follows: GAGVSQSPRYKVAKRGQDVALRCDPISGHVSLFWYQQALGQGPEFLTYFQNEAQLDKSGLPSDRFFAERPEGSVSTLKIQRTQQEDSAVYLCASSPGGAGSGELFFGEGSRLTVL.

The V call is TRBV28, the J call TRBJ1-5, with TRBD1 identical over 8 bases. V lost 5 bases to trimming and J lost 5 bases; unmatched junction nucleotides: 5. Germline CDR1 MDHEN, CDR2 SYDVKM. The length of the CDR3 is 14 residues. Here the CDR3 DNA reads TGTGCCAGCAGTGCCCCAGGGGGCCATCAGCCCCAGCATTTT. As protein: CASSAPGGHQPQHF.

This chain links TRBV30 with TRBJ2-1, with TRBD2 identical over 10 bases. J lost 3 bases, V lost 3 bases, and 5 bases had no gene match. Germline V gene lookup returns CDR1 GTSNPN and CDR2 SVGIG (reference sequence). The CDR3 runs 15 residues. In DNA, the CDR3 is TGTGCCTGGAGGGAGACTAGCGGGTACTACAATGAGCAGTTCTTC. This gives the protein CAWRETSGYYNEQFF.

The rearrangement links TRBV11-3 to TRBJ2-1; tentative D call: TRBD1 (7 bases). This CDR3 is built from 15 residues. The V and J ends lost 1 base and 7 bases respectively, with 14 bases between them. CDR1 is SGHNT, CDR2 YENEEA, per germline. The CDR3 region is CASSLGQGGLNEQFF. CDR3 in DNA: TGTGCCAGCAGCTTAGGGCAGGGGGGCTTGAATGAGCAGTTCTTC.

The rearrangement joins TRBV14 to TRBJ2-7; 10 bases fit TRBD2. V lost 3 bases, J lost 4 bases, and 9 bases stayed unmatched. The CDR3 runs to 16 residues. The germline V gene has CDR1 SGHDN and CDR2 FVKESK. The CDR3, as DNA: TGTGCCAGCAGCCAGCGATACGGGACTAGCGAATACGAGCAGTACTTC. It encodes CASSQRYGTSEYEQYF. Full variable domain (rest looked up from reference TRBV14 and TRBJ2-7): EAGVTQFPSHSVIEKGQTVTLRCDPISGHDNLYWYRRVMGKEIKFLLHFVKESKQDESGMPNNRFLAERTGGTYSTLKVQPAELEDSGVYFCASSQRYGTSEYEQYFGPGTRLTVT.

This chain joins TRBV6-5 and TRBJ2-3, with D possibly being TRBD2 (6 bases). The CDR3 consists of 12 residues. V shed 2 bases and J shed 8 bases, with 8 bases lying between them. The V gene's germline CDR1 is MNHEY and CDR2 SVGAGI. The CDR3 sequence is CASSYGRGTQYF. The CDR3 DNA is TGTGCCAGCAGTTACGGGCGGGGTACGCAGTATTTT.

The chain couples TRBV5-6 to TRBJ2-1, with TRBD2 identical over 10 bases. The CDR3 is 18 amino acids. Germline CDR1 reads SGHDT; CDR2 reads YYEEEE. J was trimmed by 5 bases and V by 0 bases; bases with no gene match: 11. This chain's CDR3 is CASSLASGSLSYHNEQFF. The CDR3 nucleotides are TGTGCCAGCAGCTTGGCTAGCGGGAGCTTGTCGTACCACAATGAGCAGTTCTTC.

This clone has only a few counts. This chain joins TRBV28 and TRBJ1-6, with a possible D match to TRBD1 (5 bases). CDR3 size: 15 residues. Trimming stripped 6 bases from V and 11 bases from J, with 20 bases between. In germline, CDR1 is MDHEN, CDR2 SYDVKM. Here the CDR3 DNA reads TGTGCCAGCAGGACTCGGGGGGGTGGTTCGGCACCCCTCCACTTT. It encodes CASRTRGGGSAPLHF.

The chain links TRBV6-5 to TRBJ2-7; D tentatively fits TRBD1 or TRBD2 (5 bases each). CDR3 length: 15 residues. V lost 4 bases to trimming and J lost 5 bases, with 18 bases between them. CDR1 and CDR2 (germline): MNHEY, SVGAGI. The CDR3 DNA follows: TGTGCCAGCAGTTCCCTGGGACGGGTTCTCGACGAGCAGTACTTC. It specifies CASSSLGRVLDEQYF.

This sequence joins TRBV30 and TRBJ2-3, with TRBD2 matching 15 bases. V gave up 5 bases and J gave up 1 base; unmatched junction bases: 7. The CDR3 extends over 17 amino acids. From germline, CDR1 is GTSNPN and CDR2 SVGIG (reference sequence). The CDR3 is CAWGSGLAGGGTDTQYF. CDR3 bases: TGTGCCTGGGGCTCGGGACTAGCGGGAGGAGGCACAGATACGCAGTATTTT.

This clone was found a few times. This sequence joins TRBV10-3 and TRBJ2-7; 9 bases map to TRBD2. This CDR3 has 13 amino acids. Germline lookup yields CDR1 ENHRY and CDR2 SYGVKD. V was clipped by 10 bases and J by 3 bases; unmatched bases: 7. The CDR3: CASGGSGSYEQYF. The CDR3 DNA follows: TGTGCCAGCGGGGGTAGCGGGAGCTACGAGCAGTACTTC.

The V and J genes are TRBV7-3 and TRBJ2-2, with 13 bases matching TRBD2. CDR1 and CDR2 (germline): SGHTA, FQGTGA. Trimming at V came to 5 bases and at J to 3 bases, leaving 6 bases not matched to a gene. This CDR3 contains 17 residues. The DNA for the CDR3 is TGTGCCAGCAGCCCGACTAGCGGGAGGCTACACACCGGGGAGCTGTTTTTT. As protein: CASSPTSGRLHTGELFF. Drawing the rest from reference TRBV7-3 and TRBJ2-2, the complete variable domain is GAGVSQTPSNKVTEKGKYVELRCDPISGHTALYWYRQSLGQGPEFLIYFQGTGAADDSGLPNDRFFAVRPEGSVSTLKIQRTERGDSAVYLCASSPTSGRLHTGELFFGEGSRLTVL.

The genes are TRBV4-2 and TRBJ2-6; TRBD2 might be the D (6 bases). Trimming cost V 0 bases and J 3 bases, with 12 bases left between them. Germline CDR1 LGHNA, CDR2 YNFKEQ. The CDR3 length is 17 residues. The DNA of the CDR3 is TGTGCCAGCAGCCAAGACGGAGGGGCGGATGGGGCCAACGTCCTGACTTTC. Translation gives CASSQDGGADGANVLTF.

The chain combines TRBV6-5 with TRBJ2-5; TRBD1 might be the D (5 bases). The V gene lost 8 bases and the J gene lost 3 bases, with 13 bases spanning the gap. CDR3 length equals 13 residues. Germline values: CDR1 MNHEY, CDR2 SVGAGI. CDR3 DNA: TGTGCCAGCGGGAAGGACACCGAAGAGACCCAGTACTTC. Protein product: CASGKDTEETQYF.

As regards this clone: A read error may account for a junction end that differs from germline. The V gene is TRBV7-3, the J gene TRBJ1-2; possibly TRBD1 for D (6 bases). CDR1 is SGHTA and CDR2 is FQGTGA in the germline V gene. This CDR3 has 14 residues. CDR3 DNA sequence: TGCGCCAGCAGCCAACCTGGACAGCGGAAGGGCTACACCTTC. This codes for CASSQPGQRKGYTF.

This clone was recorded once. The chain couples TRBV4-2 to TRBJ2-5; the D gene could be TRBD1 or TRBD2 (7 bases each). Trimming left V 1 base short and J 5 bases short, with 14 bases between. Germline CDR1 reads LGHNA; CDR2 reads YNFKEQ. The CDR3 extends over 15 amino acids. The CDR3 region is CASSQGARGGETQYF. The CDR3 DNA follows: TGTGCCAGCAGCCAAGGGGCCAGGGGGGGGGAGACCCAGTACTTC.

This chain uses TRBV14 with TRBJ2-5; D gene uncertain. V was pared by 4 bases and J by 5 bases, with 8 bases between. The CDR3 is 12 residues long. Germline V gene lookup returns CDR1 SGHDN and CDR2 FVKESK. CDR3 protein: CASSPFGETQYF. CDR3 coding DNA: TGTGCCAGCAGCCCTTTCGGGGAGACCCAGTACTTC.

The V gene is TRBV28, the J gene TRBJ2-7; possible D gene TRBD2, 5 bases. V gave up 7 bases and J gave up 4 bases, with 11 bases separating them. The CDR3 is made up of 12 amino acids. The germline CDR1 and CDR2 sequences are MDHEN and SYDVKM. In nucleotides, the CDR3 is TGTGCCAGCACCGGGATGCGATACGAGCAGTACTTC. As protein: CASTGMRYEQYF.

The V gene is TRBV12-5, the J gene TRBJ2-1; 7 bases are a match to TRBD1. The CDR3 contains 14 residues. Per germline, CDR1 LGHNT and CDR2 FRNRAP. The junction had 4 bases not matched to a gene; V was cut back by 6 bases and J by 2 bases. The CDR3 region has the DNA TGTGCTAGTGGGGACAGGTCGGCCTACAATGAGCAGTTCTTC. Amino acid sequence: CASGDRSAYNEQFF. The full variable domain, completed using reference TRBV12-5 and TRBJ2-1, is DARVTQTPRHKVTEMGQEVTMRCQPILGHNTVFWYRQTMMQGLELLAYFRNRAPLDDSGMPKDRFSAEMPDATLATLKIQPSEPRDSAVYFCASGDRSAYNEQFFGPGTRLTVL.

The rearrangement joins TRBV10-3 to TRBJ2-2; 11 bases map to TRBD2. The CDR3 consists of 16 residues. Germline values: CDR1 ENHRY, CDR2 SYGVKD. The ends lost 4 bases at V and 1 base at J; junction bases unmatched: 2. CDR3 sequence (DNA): TGTGCCATCAGTGGGCTAGCGGGAGGGAACACCGGGGAGCTGTTTTTT. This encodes CAISGLAGGNTGELFF.

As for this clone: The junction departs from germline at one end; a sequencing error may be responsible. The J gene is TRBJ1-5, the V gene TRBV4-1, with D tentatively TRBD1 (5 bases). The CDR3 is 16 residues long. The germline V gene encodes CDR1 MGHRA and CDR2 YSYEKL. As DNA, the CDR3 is TGCGCCAGCAGCCAAGATGGGGGACGAGGCAACCAGCCCCAGCATTTT. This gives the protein CASSQDGGRGNQPQHF.

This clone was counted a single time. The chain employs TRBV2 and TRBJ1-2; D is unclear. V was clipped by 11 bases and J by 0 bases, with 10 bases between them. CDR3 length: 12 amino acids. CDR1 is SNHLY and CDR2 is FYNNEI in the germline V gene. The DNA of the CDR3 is TGTGCCTTTCCGGGGTCTAACTATGGCTACACCTTC. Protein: CAFPGSNYGYTF.